This entry lists 26 T cell receptor beta chains sequenced from one sample in a study of read filtering for tumor transcriptome and immune sequencing. The library was built from about 400 ng RNA with molecular barcoded adaptors for alpha/delta and beta/gamma chains. MiXCR, applied by TCRdb to the reads, yields one record per CDR3 protein. This sample has 100,000 to 150,000 distinct CDR3 sequences; roughly 13% occur once, and the top ten carry about 7.7%. The material sequenced was a population of CD138-negative cells sorted from bone marrow. These receptors were taken from a donor at least 40 years old with multiple myeloma.

V usage is TRBV19 and J usage is TRBJ2-7, with D unresolved. V gave up 2 bases and J gave up 4 bases, with 12 bases separating them. CDR3 size: 14 residues. CDR1 is LNHDA, CDR2 SQIVND, per germline (reference sequence). The CDR3 region has the DNA TGTGCCAGTAGTATAAAAATAGGATTATACGAGCAGTACTTC. Amino acid sequence: CASSIKIGLYEQYF. The variable domain in full, completed from reference TRBV19 and TRBJ2-7, reads DGGITQSPKYLFRKEGQNVTLSCEQNLNHDAMYWYRQDPGQGLRLIYYSQIVNDFQKGDIAEGYSVSREKKESFPLTVTSAQKNPTAFYLCASSIKIGLYEQYFGPGTRLTVT.

Notes on this clonotype: The conserved phenylalanine or tryptophan is not found at the CDR3 terminus, so this likely reflects a read error. The chain combines TRBV29-1 with TRBJ2-7; 7 positions match TRBD2. This CDR3 has 14 residues. Per germline, CDR1 SQVTM and CDR2 ANQGSEA. The V gene end was trimmed by 5 bases and the J gene end by 2 bases; junction bases not matched to a gene: 9. For the CDR3, the DNA is TGCAGCGTTCTTATAGGCGGGAGAGCCTACGAGCAGTACTAC. The encoded protein is CSVLIGGRAYEQYY.

This clonotype came up many times. The CDR3 sequence is CASSLGLAGVYNEQFF. The CDR3 nucleotides read TGTGCCAGCAGCTTGGGGCTAGCGGGAGTCTACAATGAGCAGTTCTTC. The chain carries TRBV5-5 and TRBJ2-1, with 10 bases that match TRBD2. Trimming took 0 bases from V and 3 from J; bases not matched to a gene: 3. Germline CDR1 SGHKS, CDR2 YYEKEE (reference sequence). The CDR3 covers 16 residues.

This chain links TRBV20-1 with TRBJ2-3, with D unclear. V was pared by 0 bases and J by 2 bases, with 9 bases between. The CDR3 length is 14 residues. Germline values: CDR1 DFQATT, CDR2 SNEGSKA (reference sequence). CDR3: CSARDRRFTDTQYF. CDR3 coding DNA: TGCAGTGCTAGAGATCGGCGTTTCACAGATACGCAGTATTTT.

As regards this clonotype: This may be a read error: a much more frequent sequence differs by one nucleotide. The rearrangement links TRBV5-1 to TRBJ2-7; 8 bases align to TRBD2. CDR1 and CDR2 (germline): SGHRS, YFSETQ. The CDR3 loop spans 17 amino acids. CDR3 bases: TGCGTCAGCAGCTTGGGGGCCGGGAGGGCCGAGGCTTACGAGCAGTACTTC. Its protein is CVSSLGAGRAEAYEQYF. The whole variable domain, remainder taken from reference TRBV5-1 and TRBJ2-7, is KAGVTQTPRYLIKTRGQQVTLSCSPISGHRSVSWYQQTPGQGLQFLFEYFSETQRNKGNFPGRFSGRQFSNSRSEMNVSTLELGDSALYLCVSSLGAGRAEAYEQYFGPGTRLTVT.

The sample holds many counts of this clonotype. CDR3 coding DNA: TGTGCCAGCAGTTACTCGAAGACAGGGGAGGAAGGCTACACCTTC. This gives the protein CASSYSKTGEEGYTF. The J gene is TRBJ1-2, the V gene TRBV6-5; the match to TRBD1 covers 8 bases. This CDR3 comprises 15 residues. Germline V lookup: CDR1 MNHEY, CDR2 SVGAGI. The J segment lost 8 bases and the V segment lost 0 bases, leaving 8 bases of the junction unmatched.

This clonotype was counted at least ten times. The chain couples TRBV12-3 or TRBV12-4 to TRBJ2-2; possibly TRBD2 for D (6 bases). Trimming took off 3 bases at V and 0 bases at J, with 11 bases between the two ends. The length of the CDR3 is 16 residues. CDR3 in amino acids: CASSFPLATNTGELFF. The DNA of the CDR3 is TGTGCCAGCAGTTTTCCCCTAGCGACGAACACCGGGGAGCTGTTTTTT.

V usage is TRBV11-2 and J usage is TRBJ2-1; D possibly corresponds to TRBD1 (5 bases). The CDR3 extends over 14 amino acids. Germline V gene sequence: CDR1 SGHAT, CDR2 FQNNGV. The V gene lost 3 bases and the J gene lost 8 bases, with 14 bases spanning the gap. In DNA form, the CDR3 reads TGTGCCAGCAGCTTGGCAGACAGCCCCGATGAGCAGTTCTTC. Protein product: CASSLADSPDEQFF.

The sample holds many counts of this clonotype. The chain uses TRBV20-1 and TRBJ2-7; 9 positions agree with TRBD2. The germline V gene encodes CDR1 DFQATT and CDR2 SNEGSKA (reference sequence). V shed 5 bases and J 6 bases; nucleotides not matched to a gene: 11. This CDR3 contains 14 residues. The CDR3 protein is CSASPFGLASEQYF. The CDR3, as DNA: TGCAGTGCTTCACCCTTCGGACTAGCGTCCGAGCAGTACTTC.

This clonotype has at least ten counts. The rearrangement links TRBV19 to TRBJ2-3; D gene uncertain. The CDR3 spans 12 residues. V lost 3 bases and J 4 bases, leaving 5 bases between the germline ends. The germline V gene has CDR1 LNHDA and CDR2 SQIVND (reference sequence). The CDR3 reads CASSMSPDTQYF. For the CDR3, the DNA is TGTGCCAGTAGTATGTCCCCAGATACGCAGTATTTT.

This clonotype was seen ten or more times. The chain links TRBV7-6 to TRBJ2-1; D is perhaps TRBD1 (5 bases). There are 16 residues in the CDR3. Germline V gene lookup returns CDR1 SGHVS and CDR2 FNYEAQ. V was clipped by 1 base and J by 0 bases, with 10 bases between them. CDR3 protein: CASSLEGLSSYNEQFF. In DNA, the CDR3 is TGTGCCAGCAGCTTAGAGGGGTTAAGCTCCTACAATGAGCAGTTCTTC.

V and J are TRBV11-2 and TRBJ1-1, with a weak D call TRBD1 (5 bases). The germline V and J ends were trimmed by 5 bases and 3 bases, with 10 bases remaining between them. Germline CDR1 and CDR2: SGHAT and FQNNGV. The CDR3 runs to 13 residues. CDR3: CASSTDTDTEAFF. The CDR3 nucleotides read TGTGCCAGCAGCACGGACACCGACACTGAAGCTTTCTTT.

This clonotype was counted only a few times. The V call is TRBV20-1, the J call TRBJ2-1; TRBD2 aligns across 9 bases. In germline, CDR1 is DFQATT, CDR2 SNEGSKA (reference sequence). The CDR3 covers 14 residues. The trim removed 3 bases at V and 8 bases at J, leaving 8 bases unmatched. The chain's CDR3 is CSASPKLAGDEQFF. The CDR3 nucleotides read TGCAGTGCTAGCCCGAAGTTAGCGGGAGATGAGCAGTTCTTC.

The CDR3 coding sequence is TGTGCCAGCAGTGAAATGGGCAGCAACACTGAAGCTTTCTTT. The encoded protein is CASSEMGSNTEAFF. The chain carries TRBV6-1 and TRBJ1-1; D not resolved. The germline gives CDR1 MNHNS, CDR2 SASEGT. CDR3 length equals 14 residues. V lost 2 bases, J lost 2 bases, and 9 bases lay in between.

About this clonotype: A much larger clonotype is one base distant, so this may be a read error. V is TRBV20-1 and J is TRBJ2-7, with D perhaps matching TRBD1 or TRBD2 (5 bases each). From germline, CDR1 is DFQATT and CDR2 SNEGSKA (reference sequence). This CDR3 region has 13 residues. CDR3 bases: TGCAGTGCTCGAGACGGGACCGCCTACGAGCAGTACTTC. As protein: CSARDGTAYEQYF.

Ten or more counts support this clonotype. This chain links TRBV15 with TRBJ1-1, with no clear D. Germline V gene sequence: CDR1 LNHNV, CDR2 YYDKDF (reference sequence). The CDR3 spans 13 residues. The V gene lost 3 bases and the J gene lost 0 bases, with 5 bases spanning the gap. This CDR3 reads CATSRVVNTEAFF. Here the CDR3 DNA reads TGTGCCACCAGCAGGGTGGTGAACACTGAAGCTTTCTTT.

This clonotype was detected many times. This chain links TRBV28 with TRBJ1-2; no clear D gene. CDR1 and CDR2 (germline): MDHEN, SYDVKM. CDR3 size: 12 residues. V shed 2 bases and J shed 4 bases, with 5 bases lying between them. The CDR3 bases are TGTGCCAGCAGTTTAACACGCTATGGCTACACCTTC. This gives the protein CASSLTRYGYTF.

In this sample, this clonotype turned up many times. V gene TRBV27 combines with J gene TRBJ1-1; 7 bases line up with TRBD1. Trimming at V came to 0 bases and at J to 4 bases, leaving 14 bases not matched to a gene. Germline V lookup: CDR1 MNHEY, CDR2 SMNVEV (reference sequence). CDR3 size: 18 residues. The CDR3 sequence: CASSLSLYGGQSLTEAFF. In nucleotides, the CDR3 is TGTGCCAGCAGTTTATCCCTTTACGGGGGACAGAGTCTCACTGAAGCTTTCTTT.

This clonotype occurred many times. V usage is TRBV20-1 and J usage is TRBJ1-1, with D unresolved. The V end was cut by 5 bases, the J end by 2 bases, with 9 bases between. CDR3 length equals 12 residues. Germline values: CDR1 DFQATT, CDR2 SNEGSKA (reference sequence). CDR3 in amino acids: CSASLLNTEAFF. In DNA, the CDR3 is TGCAGTGCTTCCCTACTTAACACTGAAGCTTTCTTT.

The CDR3 DNA is TGTGCCAGCAGCCAAGACAGGGGGCGAGGCACTGAAGCTTTCTTT. Its translation is CASSQDRGRGTEAFF. The V and J genes are TRBV3-1 and TRBJ1-1, with 8 bases identical to TRBD1. The CDR3 consists of 15 residues. The germline V gene has CDR1 LGHDT and CDR2 YNNKEL (reference sequence). The V and J ends lost 0 bases and 4 bases, in that order; junction bases with no gene match: 4.

This clonotype was picked up many times. The chain combines TRBV29-1 with TRBJ1-1; tentatively, D is TRBD1 (6 bases). Between the trimmed V and J ends, which lost 0 bases and 4 bases, there was a span of 15 bases. Germline V gene sequence: CDR1 SQVTM, CDR2 ANQGSEA. The length of the CDR3 is 15 residues. CDR3 protein: CSVEDPQGVSTEAFF. For the CDR3, the DNA is TGCAGCGTTGAAGATCCACAGGGAGTCAGCACTGAAGCTTTCTTT.

In this sample, this clonotype turned up a few times. Germline is not matched at one junction end, which may reflect a read error. This chain connects TRBV27 to TRBJ2-3; D is ambiguous. Per germline, CDR1 MNHEY and CDR2 SMNVEV (reference sequence). The CDR3 is made up of 11 amino acids. The CDR3 region has the DNA TGTGCCAGCAGTTTAGGTGATACGCGGTATTTT. It is translated as CASSLGDTRYF.

This clonotype was seen at least ten times. CDR3 sequence (DNA): TGCGCCAGCAGCGAAGGGGGAATTACTAGCACAGATACGCAGTATTTT. Its translation: CASSEGGITSTDTQYF. J is TRBJ2-3 and V is TRBV5-1, with D perhaps TRBD1 (6 bases). The V end was cut by 4 bases, the J end by 0 bases, with 15 bases between. Looked up from germline, CDR1 is SGHRS and CDR2 is YFSETQ. CDR3 length: 16 amino acids.

This clonotype showed up many times. This chain uses TRBV7-9 with TRBJ1-5; 9 positions agree with TRBD1. V lost 4 bases, J lost 2 bases, and 9 bases stayed unmatched. This CDR3 spans 17 amino acids. Per the germline V gene, CDR1 is SEHNR and CDR2 is FQNEAQ (reference sequence). The CDR3: CASSSGGTGWRNQPQHF. CDR3 DNA: TGTGCCAGCAGCTCGGGGGGGACAGGGTGGCGCAATCAGCCCCAGCATTTT.

This clonotype was detected only a few times. The CDR3 here is CASTPGGGTNYGYTF. For the CDR3, the DNA is TGTGCCAGTACCCCTGGGGGGGGGACTAACTATGGCTACACCTTC. The chain carries TRBV19 and TRBJ1-2, with D possibly being TRBD1 (5 bases). Looked up from germline, CDR1 is LNHDA and CDR2 is SQIVND (reference sequence). V dropped 7 bases and J dropped 0 bases, with 15 bases sitting between them. CDR3 length equals 15 residues.

The chain joins TRBV24-1 to TRBJ2-5, with D possibly matching TRBD2 (5 bases). CDR3 length: 13 residues. V was trimmed by 4 bases and J by 5 bases, leaving 10 bases between them. From germline, CDR1 is KGHDR and CDR2 SFDVKD. The DNA for the CDR3 is TGTGCCACCAGTGAGTCTTGGAGGGAGACCCAGTACTTC. Residues: CATSESWRETQYF.